This entry lists 4 T cell receptor beta chains sequenced from one sample in a study of spatial heterogeneity in lung cancer (dated by TCRdb to about 2019). Receptor amplification or capture employed 5' RACE. Sequenced on a NextSeq 500. TCRdb cleaned the public reads at Q25 with fastp, built clones with MiXCR and kept in-frame beta chains. CDR3 protein duplicates are merged, each entry listing the most common genes and DNA. This sample gives roughly 120,000 distinct CDR3 sequences in total; more than 9% of them show up just once. Around 17% of the sample is in the top ten clones. Interpreted using the paper, the time point label stands for: blood at routine non-recurrence follow-up after resection. For TCR sequencing, whole RNA was extracted from tumor and nontumor lung tissue, or from cryopreserved PBMC samples, and no cell sorting was done. Sequenced here: PBMCs, sampled at follow-up. The receptor set was obtained from a male donor with early-stage non-small cell lung cancer.

This clonotype was picked up a small number of times. The J gene is TRBJ1-4, the V gene TRBV30; TRBD1 matches at 9 bases. V dropped 2 bases and J dropped 2; count of bases not matched to a gene: 3. CDR3 length: 15 amino acids. Germline V gives CDR1 GTSNPN, CDR2 SVGIG (reference sequence). The CDR3 DNA reads as TGTGCCTGGAGTAGAGGACAGGGGACTAATGAAAAACTGTTTTTT. Translating it yields CAWSRGQGTNEKLFF.

This chain joins TRBV12-3 or TRBV12-4 and TRBJ1-4; TRBD1 matches 7 bases. The CDR3 sequence is 15 residues long. Losses at the gene ends were 5 bases for V and 8 bases for J; bases not matched to a gene: 11. The CDR3 nucleotides are TGTGCCAGCAGTGCCCTGACAGGGTTCCGGGAAAAACTGTTTTTT. It codes for CASSALTGFREKLFF.

V gene TRBV12-5 combines with J gene TRBJ1-5; 7 bases are shared with TRBD1. CDR3 length: 15 residues. V trimming: 6 bases; J trimming: 4 bases; junction bases outside the gene matches: 9. Germline V lookup: CDR1 LGHNT, CDR2 FRNRAP. In DNA, the CDR3 is TGTGCTAGTGGACCAGACAGGGCCGTGAATCAGCCCCAGCATTTT. Amino acid sequence: CASGPDRAVNQPQHF.

The table lists this clonotype with a few counts. J is TRBJ2-7 and V is TRBV29-1, with 8 bases matching TRBD1. J was trimmed by 3 bases and V by 5 bases; bases with no gene match: 6. Germline V CDR1 and CDR2: SQVTM, ANQGSEA. The CDR3 runs to 13 residues. CDR3 region: CSVRQGNNYEQYF. The CDR3 DNA sequence: TGCAGCGTTCGACAGGGGAACAACTACGAGCAGTACTTC.